These T cell receptor beta chains were read from a single sample in a study of CD8 T cell repertoires and HIV-1 epitope variants. Their antigen targets remain unknown. Clones were read by immunoSEQ multiplex PCR, and TCRdb kept only the in-frame ones, dropping some. The table includes roughly 5,200 clones, about two thirds detected once. What was sequenced was cultured CD8+ T cells derived from PBMCs. These TCRs come from a male donor with HIV. CDR3s include the opening cysteine and the closing phenylalanine or tryptophan. A D gene is named only where the DNA matches it firmly. Some rows have no size entry. The others give once, few or many, or a class for an expanded clone.

d_call j_call cdr3_length clone_size v_call cdr3_nt cdr3_aa
- TRBJ2-3 15 - TRBV7-3 TGTGCCAGCAGCTTAACGCTAGGACTCCGTGATACGCAGTATTTT CASSLTLGLRDTQYF
- TRBJ2-7 13 few TRBV4-1 TGCGCCAGCAGCCAAGCCCACGGCCGCGAGCAGTACTTC CASSQAHGREQYF
TRBD2 TRBJ2-3 17 - TRBV19 TGTGCCAGTAGTATTGGGCTAGCGGGGGCCCTTACAGATACGCAGTATTTT CASSIGLAGALTDTQYF
TRBD2 TRBJ2-2 15 - TRBV5-6 TGTGCCAGCAGCTTAGAACTAGCGGGCGCCGGGGAGCTGTTTTTT CASSLELAGAGELFF
- TRBJ1-2 13 few TRBV4-2 TGTGCCAGCAGCCAAGATCTTTCCGGTGGCTACACCTTC CASSQDLSGGYTF
TRBD1 TRBJ2-1 14 - TRBV4-1 TGCGCCAGCAGCCCGTCGGACAGGCCCCATGAGCAGTTCTTC CASSPSDRPHEQFF
TRBD1 TRBJ2-3 14 - TRBV2 TGTGCCAGCAGTGAAGTAACCAGGGGGGATACGCAGTATTTT CASSEVTRGDTQYF
- TRBJ1-2 13 - TRBV7-8 TGTGCCAGCAGCTTTGGTCAGGGTGATGGCTACACCTTC CASSFGQGDGYTF
- TRBJ2-5 14 - TRBV9 TGTGCCAGCACCCGAGGAGGGGCTGGAGAGACCCAGTACTTC CASTRGGAGETQYF
- TRBJ2-7 13 few TRBV10-1 TGCGCCAGCAGTACCGGACAGATCTACGAGCAGTACTTC CASSTGQIYEQYF
TRBD1 TRBJ2-7 15 - TRBV5-1 TGCGCCAGCAGCTCGACCGGGACAGGGGGATACGAGCAGTACTTC CASSSTGTGGYEQYF
- TRBJ1-5 12 - TRBV10-1 TGCGCCAGCAGTGATCTGGGTCAGCCCCAGCATTTT CASSDLGQPQHF
- TRBJ2-1 12 - TRBV28 TGTGCCAGCAGTCTCGAGTACAATGAGCAGTTCTTC CASSLEYNEQFF
TRBD1 TRBJ1-1 12 few TRBV19 TGTGCCAGTAGTGTCGGGACAGTAGAAGCTTTCTTT CASSVGTVEAFF
- TRBJ2-1 15 - TRBV19 TGTGCCAGTAGTGAGGACCAGAGCTCCTACAATGAGCAGTTCTTC CASSEDQSSYNEQFF
- TRBJ1-5 13 - TRBV27 TGTGCCAGCAGTTTAGGCAGCAATCAGCCCCAGCATTTT CASSLGSNQPQHF
TRBD1 TRBJ2-2 14 - TRBV2 TGTGCCAGCCAGGAGACAGGGTTTACCGGGGAGCTGTTTTTT CASQETGFTGELFF
- TRBJ2-7 14 once TRBV28 TGTGCCAGCAGTTCACCCCGCCAGAACTACGAGCAGTACTTC CASSSPRQNYEQYF
TRBD1 TRBJ1-3 14 few TRBV9 TGTGCCAGCAGCGTAGCTACAGGGGTCAACACCATATATTTT CASSVATGVNTIYF
TRBD1 TRBJ1-4 15 - TRBV28 TGTGCCAGCAGCGACGACAGGGGGTTCAATGAAAAACTGTTTTTT CASSDDRGFNEKLFF
- TRBJ1-5 14 few TRBV5-4 TGTGCCAGCAGCTATGGACAGAGCAATCAGCCCCAGCATTTT CASSYGQSNQPQHF
TRBD2 TRBJ2-2 18 - TRBV27 TGTGCCAGCAGTTCCGCCACGACTAGCGGGGGAGCAACCGGGGAGCTGTTTTTT CASSSATTSGGATGELFF
- TRBJ2-1 17 - TRBV11-3 TGTGCCAGCAGCTTAGAAAGGGGCGGGACGGCTGACAATGAGCAGTTCTTC CASSLERGGTADNEQFF
TRBD1 TRBJ1-1 14 - TRBV7-9 TGTGCCAGCAGGCCTGGACAGGAGAACACTGAAGCTTTCTTT CASRPGQENTEAFF
- TRBJ2-1 12 - TRBV6-5 TGTGCCAGCAGTTCTGGGTGGGATGAGCAGTTCTTC CASSSGWDEQFF
TRBD1 TRBJ1-6 15 - TRBV4-1 TGCGCCAGCAGCCAAGATTCCACAGGGGATTCACCCCTCCACTTT CASSQDSTGDSPLHF
- TRBJ1-2 15 - TRBV15 TGTGCCACCAGCAGGCCTTTTGAGGGAAACTATGGCTACACCTTC CATSRPFEGNYGYTF
- TRBJ2-2 13 - TRBV11-3 TGTGCCAGCAGCTTTAGAAGGACCGGGGAGCTGTTTTTT CASSFRRTGELFF
- TRBJ2-7 13 - TRBV4-3 TGCGCCAGCAGCCGGGCTTTTTCCTACGAGCAGTACTTC CASSRAFSYEQYF
TRBD1 TRBJ2-1 15 few TRBV11-2 TGTGCCAGCAGCTTAGTCAGGGGGATTTTAAATGAGCAGTTCTTC CASSLVRGILNEQFF
TRBD1 TRBJ1-4 16 - TRBV7-6 TGTGCCAGCAGCTCCCGGACAGGGGGGATTAATGAAAAACTGTTTTTT CASSSRTGGINEKLFF
- TRBJ2-2 15 - TRBV4-3 TGCGCCAGCAGCCAAGTGCAGGGCGGGTTCGGGGAGCTGTTTTTT CASSQVQGGFGELFF
- TRBJ2-7 13 - TRBV28 TGTGCCAGCAGCACAGGTATCTCCTACGAGCAGTACTTC CASSTGISYEQYF
TRBD2 TRBJ2-7 14 - TRBV10-3 TGTGCCATCAGTGGGGGTGTTAGCGGGTACGAGCAGTACTTC CAISGGVSGYEQYF
TRBD2 TRBJ2-1 17 - TRBV5-1 TGCGCCAGCAGCTTGGGTGATAGCGGGGGGGCCTCCAATGAGCAGTTCTTC CASSLGDSGGASNEQFF
TRBD1 TRBJ1-1 16 few TRBV10-3 TGTGCCATCAGTGCCGGAGACGCGGGGACAGCTGATGAAGCTTTCTTT CAISAGDAGTADEAFF